These 9 T cell receptor beta chains were sequenced from one sample in a study of blood T cell repertoires in COVID-19. The assay was immunoSEQ multiplex PCR, and TCRdb's table has in-frame clones only and misses some. Of 220,000 or so clones in the sample, around nine tenths are singletons; the top ten hold 14% to 15%. The sample consisted of PBMCs or T cells enriched from blood (not recorded which). These receptors were taken from a woman aged 50 to 60 with acute COVID-19.

The V gene is TRBV2, the J gene TRBJ2-5; TRBD2 agrees at 11 bases. Germline loops: CDR1 SNHLY, CDR2 FYNNEI. The CDR3 is made up of 14 amino acids. J was trimmed by 5 bases and V by 11 bases; bases with no gene match: 10. The chain's CDR3 is CALRVLAGVETQYF. CDR3 DNA sequence: TGTGCCTTAAGAGTACTAGCGGGAGTGGAGACCCAGTACTTC.

The chain is built from TRBV19 and TRBJ1-5; TRBD1 aligns across 8 bases. The CDR3 loop spans 17 amino acids. Germline V gives CDR1 LNHDA, CDR2 SQIVND (reference sequence). The junction had 17 bases not matched to a gene; V was cut back by 7 bases and J by 6 bases. DNA of the CDR3: TGTGCCAGTACCCCGGATTGGACAGGGTCGTTCGGTCAGCCCCAGCATTTT. Translating gives CASTPDWTGSFGQPQHF.

The chain has TRBV28 and TRBJ1-1; D may be TRBD1 (6 bases). CDR3 length: 14 residues. Trimming took 7 bases from V and 4 from J, leaving 16 bases between them. From germline, CDR1 is MDHEN and CDR2 SYDVKM. The CDR3 spells CASNTQGGITEAFF. CDR3 sequence (DNA): TGTGCCAGCAACACACAAGGGGGAATCACTGAAGCTTTCTTT.

The chain has TRBV20-1 and TRBJ1-2; D remains ambiguous. The CDR3 sequence is 11 residues long. V dropped 7 bases and J dropped 4 bases, with 10 bases sitting between them. In germline, CDR1 is DFQATT, CDR2 SNEGSKA (reference sequence). CDR3 in DNA: TGCAGTGTGGTCAGAACCTATGGCTACACCTTC. It encodes CSVVRTYGYTF.

The chain uses TRBV5-6 and TRBJ1-4, with TRBD1 as a possible D gene (5 bases). The CDR3 is 15 amino acids. V was trimmed by 0 bases and J by 5 bases, leaving 11 bases between them. Germline values: CDR1 SGHDT, CDR2 YYEEEE. CDR3: CASSLGRRVNEKLFF. CDR3 DNA: TGTGCCAGCAGCTTGGGCCGCAGGGTGAATGAAAAACTGTTTTTT.

This rearrangement joins TRBV6-5 to TRBJ2-2; 7 bases agree with TRBD1. V lost 4 bases, J lost 1 base, and 3 bases stayed unmatched. CDR1 and CDR2 from the germline V gene are MNHEY and SVGAGI. CDR3 length: 15 amino acids. The chain's CDR3 is CASSSQGRNTGELFF. Written as DNA, the CDR3 is TGTGCCAGCAGTTCACAGGGGAGGAACACCGGGGAGCTGTTTTTT.

The chain is built from TRBV29-1 and TRBJ2-5, with 8 bases matching TRBD1. Germline V gene data show CDR1 as SQVTM and CDR2 as ANQGSEA. CDR3 length: 14 residues. The junction had 9 bases not matched to a gene; V was cut back by 4 bases and J by 5 bases. CDR3 residues: CSVVRQGSPETQYF. The CDR3 DNA reads TGCAGCGTTGTTCGACAGGGGAGCCCTGAGACCCAGTACTTC.

The V and J genes are TRBV27 and TRBJ1-1; D might be TRBD1 (5 bases). There are 14 residues in the CDR3. Looked up from germline, CDR1 is MNHEY and CDR2 is SMNVEV (reference sequence). V lost 2 bases, J lost 0 bases, and 7 bases lay in between. The CDR3 loop reads CASSLGTMNTEAFF. The DNA of the CDR3 is TGTGCCAGCAGTTTAGGGACTATGAACACTGAAGCTTTCTTT.

V and J are TRBV11-3 and TRBJ2-5; 15 bases align to TRBD2. Germline V CDR1 and CDR2: SGHNT, YENEEA. The CDR3 totals 18 residues. Trimming took 3 bases from V and 2 from J; bases not matched to a gene: 7. The chain's CDR3 is CASSFGLAGGSLQETQYF. The CDR3 DNA follows: TGTGCCAGCAGCTTCGGACTAGCGGGAGGGAGCTTGCAAGAGACCCAGTACTTC.